One TCR beta chain is described in this entry. Germline-derived CDR1 and CDR2 are SGDLS and YYNGEE. This CDR3 spans 16 amino acids. The V gene end was trimmed by 0 bases and the J gene end by 2 bases; junction bases not matched to a gene: 4. Some clones are missing from TCRdb's copy, which holds only in-frame ones; the method was immunoSEQ multiplex PCR. The table has approximately 25,000 clones, around nine tenths seen once. These data come from a study of T cell changes during pregnancy in multiple sclerosis. The genes are TRBV9 and TRBJ2-3, with TRBD2 matching over 9 bases. The sequence was obtained from a female donor in good health, enrolled as a control in a pregnancy study. This specimen was CD4+ T cells from peripheral blood mononuclear cells, taken in the first trimester of pregnancy. The CDR3 reads CASSVGAGGLTDTQYF. CDR3 DNA: TGTGCCAGCAGCGTAGGAGCGGGAGGCCTCACAGATACGCAGTATTTT.